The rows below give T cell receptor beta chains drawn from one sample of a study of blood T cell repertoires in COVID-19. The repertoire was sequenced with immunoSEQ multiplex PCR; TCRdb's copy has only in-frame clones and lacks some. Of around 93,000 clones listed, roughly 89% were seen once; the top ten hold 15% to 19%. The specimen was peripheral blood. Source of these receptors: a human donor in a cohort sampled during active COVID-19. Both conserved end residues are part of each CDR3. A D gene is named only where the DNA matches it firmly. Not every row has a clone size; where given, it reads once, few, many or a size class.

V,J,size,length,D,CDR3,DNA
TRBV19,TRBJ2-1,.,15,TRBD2,CASSIDQAGAVEQFF,TGTGCCAGTAGTATAGATCAAGCGGGAGCTGTTGAGCAGTTCTTC
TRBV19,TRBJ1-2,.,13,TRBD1,CASSLQGAAGYTF,TGTGCCAGTAGTCTTCAGGGGGCGGCAGGCTACACCTTC
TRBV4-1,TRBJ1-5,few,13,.,CASSQAGDQPQHF,TGCGCCAGCAGCCAAGCGGGGGATCAGCCCCAGCATTTT
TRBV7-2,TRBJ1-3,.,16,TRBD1,CASSFGTGSYGNTIYF,TGTGCCAGCAGCTTCGGGACAGGGTCTTACGGAAACACCATATATTTT
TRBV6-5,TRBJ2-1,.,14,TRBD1,CASSQVWDRNEQFF,TGTGCCAGCAGCCAAGTTTGGGACAGGAATGAGCAGTTCTTC
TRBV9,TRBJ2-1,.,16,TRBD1,CASSVLGTGSSNEQFF,TGTGCCAGCAGCGTACTTGGGACAGGGAGTTCGAATGAGCAGTTCTTC
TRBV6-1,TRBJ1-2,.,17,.,CASSDSGRIQGRRGYTF,TGTGCCAGCAGTGATTCAGGACGGATACAGGGTCGGCGTGGCTACACCTTC
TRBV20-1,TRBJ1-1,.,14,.,CSASRGELNTEAFF,TGCAGTGCTAGTCGCGGGGAGTTGAACACTGAAGCTTTCTTT
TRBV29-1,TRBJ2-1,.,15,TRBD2,CSVVPGLAEDNEQFF,TGCAGCGTCGTTCCGGGACTAGCGGAGGACAATGAGCAGTTCTTC
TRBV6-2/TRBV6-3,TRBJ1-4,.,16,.,CASSYSIGATNEKLFF,TGTGCCAGCAGTTACAGCATCGGTGCAACTAATGAAAAACTGTTTTTT
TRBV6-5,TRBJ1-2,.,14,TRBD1,CASSYSGQGAGYTF,TGTGCCAGCAGTTACTCGGGACAGGGGGCCGGCTACACCTTC
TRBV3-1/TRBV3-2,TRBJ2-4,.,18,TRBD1,CASSPSTGDPTAKNIQYF,TGTGCCAGCAGCCCTTCGACAGGGGATCCGACAGCCAAAAACATTCAGTACTTC
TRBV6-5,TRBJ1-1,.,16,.,CASSSRLPRGNTEAFF,TGTGCCAGCAGTTCGCGACTCCCCCGGGGAAACACTGAAGCTTTCTTT
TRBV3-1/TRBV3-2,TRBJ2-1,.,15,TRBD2,CASSQGAGADNEQFF,TGTGCCAGCAGCCAAGGAGCGGGGGCCGACAATGAGCAGTTCTTC
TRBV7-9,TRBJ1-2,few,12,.,CASSPQGDGYTF,TGTGCCAGCAGCCCCCAGGGTGATGGCTACACCTTC
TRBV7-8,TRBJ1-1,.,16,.,CASSLVSGSLRTEAFF,TGTGCCAGCAGTTTAGTAAGCGGCAGTTTGAGGACTGAAGCTTTCTTT
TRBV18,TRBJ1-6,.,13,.,CASSALQDSPLHF,TGTGCCAGCTCAGCCCTACAGGATTCACCCCTCCACTTT
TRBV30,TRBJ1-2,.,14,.,CAWSPLTGSGGYTF,TGTGCCTGGAGTCCCTTAACAGGGTCGGGAGGCTACACCTTC
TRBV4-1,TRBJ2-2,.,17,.,CASSRPGGRANTGELFF,TGCGCCAGCAGCCGACCAGGAGGGCGAGCGAACACCGGGGAGCTGTTTTTT
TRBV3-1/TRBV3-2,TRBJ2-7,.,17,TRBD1,CASSHGTGPSVWDEQYF,TGTGCCAGCAGCCACGGGACAGGGCCCTCTGTATGGGACGAGCAGTACTTC
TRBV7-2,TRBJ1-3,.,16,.,CASSLGGGRSGNTIYF,TGTGCCAGCAGCTTAGGCGGGGGGCGAAGTGGAAACACCATATATTTT
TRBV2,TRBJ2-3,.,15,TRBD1,CASRQGISSTDTQYF,TGTGCCAGTAGACAGGGGATCTCAAGCACAGATACGCAGTATTTT
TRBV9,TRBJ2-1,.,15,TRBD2,CASSESGSRSNEQFF,TGTGCCAGCAGCGAAAGCGGGAGTCGCTCTAATGAGCAGTTCTTC
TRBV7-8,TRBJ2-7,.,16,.,CASSSGLSAEIYEQYF,TGTGCCAGCAGCTCAGGGCTCTCCGCGGAAATCTACGAGCAGTACTTC
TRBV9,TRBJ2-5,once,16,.,CASSLSKSAVQETQYF,TGTGCCAGCAGCCTATCCAAGTCGGCGGTTCAAGAGACCCAGTACTTC
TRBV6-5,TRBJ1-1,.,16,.,CASSYSSPQKNTEAFF,TGTGCCAGCAGTTACTCGTCCCCCCAGAAAAACACTGAAGCTTTCTTT
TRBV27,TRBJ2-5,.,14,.,CASSLRRQQETQYF,TGTGCCAGCAGTTTACGGCGACAGCAAGAGACCCAGTACTTC
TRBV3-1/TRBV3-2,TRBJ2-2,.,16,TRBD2,CASRRLAGENTGELFF,TGTGCCAGCAGGCGTCTAGCGGGGGAGAACACCGGGGAGCTGTTTTTT
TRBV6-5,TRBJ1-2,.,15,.,CASSRTMRYDYGYTF,TGTGCCAGCAGCCGTACGATGCGGTACGACTATGGCTACACCTTC
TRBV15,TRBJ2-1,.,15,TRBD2,CATSRVLADYNEQFF,TGTGCCACCAGCAGAGTCCTAGCGGACTACAATGAGCAGTTCTTC
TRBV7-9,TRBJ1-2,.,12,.,CASSSPNYGYTF,TGTGCCAGCAGCTCTCCGAACTATGGCTACACCTTC
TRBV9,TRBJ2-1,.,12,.,CASSAQYNEQFF,TGTGCCAGCAGCGCCCAATACAATGAGCAGTTCTTC
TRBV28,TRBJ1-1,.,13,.,CASSSPQNTEAFF,TGTGCCAGCAGTAGTCCACAGAACACTGAAGCTTTCTTT
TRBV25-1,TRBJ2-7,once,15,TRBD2,CASSEPASGSYEQYF,TGTGCCAGCAGTGAACCGGCTAGCGGGAGCTACGAGCAGTACTTC
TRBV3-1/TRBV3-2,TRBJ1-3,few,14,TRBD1,CASSLSGTGNTIYF,TGTGCCAGCAGTCTTTCCGGGACAGGGAACACCATATATTTT
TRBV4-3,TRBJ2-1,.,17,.,CASSQDPRAGNYNEQFF,TGCGCCAGCAGCCAAGATCCCCGGGCGGGAAACTACAATGAGCAGTTCTTC
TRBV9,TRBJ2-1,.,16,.,CASSDLKQGPFDEQFF,TGTGCCAGCAGCGACCTAAAACAGGGTCCTTTCGATGAGCAGTTCTTC
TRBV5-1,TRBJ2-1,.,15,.,CASRGSSGSYNEQFF,TGCGCCAGCAGAGGTTCGTCGGGCTCCTACAATGAGCAGTTCTTC
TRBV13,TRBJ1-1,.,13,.,CASSLDRDTEAFF,TGTGCCAGCAGCTTAGACAGGGACACTGAAGCTTTCTTT
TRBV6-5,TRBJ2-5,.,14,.,CASSRQVVGETQYF,TGTGCCAGCAGTCGACAAGTGGTGGGAGAGACCCAGTACTTC
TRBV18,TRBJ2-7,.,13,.,CASSGRERGEQYF,TGTGCCAGCTCCGGCAGGGAACGCGGCGAGCAGTACTTC
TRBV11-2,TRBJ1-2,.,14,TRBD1,CASRPSGGNYGYTF,TGTGCCAGCAGACCCTCAGGGGGCAACTATGGCTACACCTTC
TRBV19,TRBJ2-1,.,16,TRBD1,CASREGQAYSYNEQFF,TGTGCCAGTAGAGAGGGACAGGCCTACTCCTACAATGAGCAGTTCTTC
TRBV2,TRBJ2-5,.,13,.,CASRDWHQETQYF,TGTGCCAGCCGGGACTGGCACCAAGAGACCCAGTACTTC
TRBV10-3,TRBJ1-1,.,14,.,CAISESAARRKAFF,TGTGCCATCAGTGAGTCCGCAGCCCGGCGGAAAGCTTTCTTT